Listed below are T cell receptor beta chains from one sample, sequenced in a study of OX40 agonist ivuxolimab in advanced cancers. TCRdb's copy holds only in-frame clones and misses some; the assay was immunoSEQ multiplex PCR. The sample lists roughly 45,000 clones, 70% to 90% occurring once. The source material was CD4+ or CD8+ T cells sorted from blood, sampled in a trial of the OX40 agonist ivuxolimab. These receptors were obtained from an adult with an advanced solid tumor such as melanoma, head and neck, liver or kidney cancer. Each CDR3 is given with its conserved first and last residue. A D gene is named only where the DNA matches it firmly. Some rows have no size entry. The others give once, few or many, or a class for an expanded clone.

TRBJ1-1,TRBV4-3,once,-,TGCGCCAGCAGCCCCCTTGAGGGAGAAGCTTTCTTT,CASSPLEGEAFF
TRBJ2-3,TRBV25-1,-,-,TGTGCCAGCAGTTTTGGGCACGATACGCAGTATTTT,CASSFGHDTQYF
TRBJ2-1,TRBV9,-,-,TGTGCCAGCAGCTTCCAGGGAAACTCCTACAATGGGCAGTTCTTC,CASSFQGNSYNGQFF
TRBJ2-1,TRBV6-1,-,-,TGTGCCAGCAGTGTGGGGGTTGGTGGCAATGAGCAGTTCTTC,CASSVGVGGNEQFF
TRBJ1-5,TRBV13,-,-,TGTGCCAGCAGCACGGGGGGGCGGCAGCCCCAGCATTTT,CASSTGGRQPQHF
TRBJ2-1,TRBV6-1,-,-,TGTGCCGACCTAGACAATGAGCAGTTCTTC,CADLDNEQFF
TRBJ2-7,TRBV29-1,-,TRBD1,TGCAGCGTGCAGGGACAGTCATACGAGCAGTACTTC,CSVQGQSYEQYF
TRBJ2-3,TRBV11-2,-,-,TGTGCCAGCAGCTTGGGGGCCCGGGCACGCACAGATACGCAGTATTTT,CASSLGARARTDTQYF
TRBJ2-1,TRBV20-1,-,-,TGCAGTGCTAGTTACTACAATGAGCAGTTCTTC,CSASYYNEQFF
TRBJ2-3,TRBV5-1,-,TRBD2,TGCGCCAGCAGCCCGCCGACTAGCGGACTTCGCACAGATACGCAGTATTTT,CASSPPTSGLRTDTQYF
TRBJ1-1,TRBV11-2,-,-,TGTGCCAGCAGCCCACTAACGACGGAACTGAACACTGAAGCTTTCTTT,CASSPLTTELNTEAFF
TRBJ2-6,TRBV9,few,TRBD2,TGTGCCAGCAGCGCCTTAGCGGGAGTCTCTGGGGCCAACGTCCTGACTTTC,CASSALAGVSGANVLTF
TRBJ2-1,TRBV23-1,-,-,TGCGCCAGCAGTCAATCCTGCGTTGCTGATGAGCAGTTCTTC,CASSQSCVADEQFF
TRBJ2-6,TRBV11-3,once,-,TGTGCCGCTATATCCGGGACTGCCGACTCTGGGGCCAACGTCCTGACTTTC,CAAISGTADSGANVLTF
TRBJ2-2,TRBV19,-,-,TGTGCCAGTAGTATAAGTCTGGCAACCGGGGAGCTGTTTTTT,CASSISLATGELFF
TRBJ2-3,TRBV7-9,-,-,TGTGCCAGCAGCTTAGGGCATCTCACAGATACGCAGTATTTT,CASSLGHLTDTQYF
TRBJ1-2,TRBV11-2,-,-,TGTGCCAGCAGCGGGCCTTTAAACTATGGCTACACCTTC,CASSGPLNYGYTF
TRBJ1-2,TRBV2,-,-,TGTGCCAGCAGTGCGGGGCAGGGGATAAACTATGGCTACACCTTC,CASSAGQGINYGYTF
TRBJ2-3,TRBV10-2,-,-,TGCGCCAGCAGTGAGACTAGCCCCCCAGATACGCAGTATTTT,CASSETSPPDTQYF
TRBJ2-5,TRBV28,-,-,TGTGCCAGCAGTTTAGAAATACGGTGGGAGACCCAGTACTTC,CASSLEIRWETQYF